Below, 3 T cell receptor beta chains from the same sample are listed, as sequenced in a study of blood T cell repertoires in COVID-19. Sequencing was performed with immunoSEQ multiplex PCR; in TCRdb, only in-frame clones are kept and a portion is missing. Seen here are some 180,000 clones, around 85% observed once, and the top ten hold approximately 8.1%. The sample comprised peripheral blood. The receptors were gathered from an elderly woman with COVID-19, enrolled during active disease.

The chain recombines TRBV24-1 with TRBJ1-2, with 7 bases matching TRBD1. The CDR3 runs 13 residues. Germline CDR1 reads KGHDR; CDR2 reads SFDVKD. J gave up 4 bases and V 6 bases, and 4 bases lay outside the gene matches. Written as DNA, the CDR3 is TGTGCCACCAGTATAGGGGACAGCTATGGCTACACCTTC. Protein product: CATSIGDSYGYTF.

J is TRBJ2-5 and V is TRBV9; 8 bases match TRBD2. The ends lost 0 bases at V and 1 base at J; junction bases unmatched: 5. The V gene's germline CDR1 is SGDLS and CDR2 YYNGEE. The CDR3 is 16 amino acids. In DNA, the CDR3 is TGTGCCAGCAGCGTAGCCGGGAGGGGGACCCAAGAGACCCAGTACTTC. Its translation is CASSVAGRGTQETQYF.

V gene TRBV29-1 combines with J gene TRBJ1-2; 9 bases align to TRBD1. The V and J ends lost 3 bases and 4 bases, in that order; junction bases with no gene match: 3. Germline V gene sequence: CDR1 SQVTM, CDR2 ANQGSEA. This CDR3 is built from 13 residues. In nucleotides, the CDR3 is TGCAGCGTTGACCGACAGGGGGGCTATGGCTACACCTTC. Protein sequence: CSVDRQGGYGYTF.